This TCR beta chain was found in a study of blood T cell repertoires in COVID-19. V lost 1 base and J 0 bases, leaving 14 bases between the germline ends. This CDR3 spans 17 amino acids. CDR1 and CDR2 (germline): MGHRA, YSYEKL. Sequencing used immunoSEQ multiplex PCR; TCRdb keeps in-frame clones, though not all of them. The profile covers hundreds of thousands of clones, with 88% appearing a single time and 9.4% taken by the ten largest. The V and J genes are TRBV4-1 and TRBJ2-3, with D perhaps matching TRBD2 (6 bases). This receptor was identified in a man aged 18 to 30 with active or convalescent COVID-19. The sequenced sample was peripheral blood. The CDR3: CASSQVGPTSSTDTQYF. CDR3 in DNA: TGCGCCAGCAGCCAAGTGGGACCTACTAGCAGCACAGATACGCAGTATTTT.